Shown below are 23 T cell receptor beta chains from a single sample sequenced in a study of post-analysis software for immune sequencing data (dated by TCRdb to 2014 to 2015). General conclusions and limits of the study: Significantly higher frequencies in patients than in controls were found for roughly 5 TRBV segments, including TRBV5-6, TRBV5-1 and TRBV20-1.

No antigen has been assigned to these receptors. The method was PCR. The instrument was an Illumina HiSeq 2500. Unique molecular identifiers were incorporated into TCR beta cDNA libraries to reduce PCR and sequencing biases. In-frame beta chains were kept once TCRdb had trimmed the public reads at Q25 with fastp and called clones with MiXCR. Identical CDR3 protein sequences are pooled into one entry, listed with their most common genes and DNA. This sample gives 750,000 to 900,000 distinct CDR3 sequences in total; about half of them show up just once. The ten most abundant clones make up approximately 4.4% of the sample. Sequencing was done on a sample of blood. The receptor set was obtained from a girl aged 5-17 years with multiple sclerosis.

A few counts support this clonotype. The CDR3 sequence is CASSSGQITDTQYF. The CDR3 DNA is TGTGCCAGCAGCTCGGGACAGATAACAGATACGCAGTATTTT. The chain uses TRBV7-2 and TRBJ2-3, with 7 bases aligning to TRBD1. Trimming took 4 bases from V and 3 from J; bases not matched to a gene: 4. The CDR3 loop spans 14 amino acids. From germline, CDR1 is SGHTA and CDR2 FQGNSA.

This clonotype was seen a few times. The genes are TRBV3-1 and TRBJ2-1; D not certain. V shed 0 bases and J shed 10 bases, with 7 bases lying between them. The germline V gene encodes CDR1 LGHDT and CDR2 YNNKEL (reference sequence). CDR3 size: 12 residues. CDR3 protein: CASSQDFREQFF. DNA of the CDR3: TGTGCCAGCAGCCAAGATTTCCGGGAGCAGTTCTTC.

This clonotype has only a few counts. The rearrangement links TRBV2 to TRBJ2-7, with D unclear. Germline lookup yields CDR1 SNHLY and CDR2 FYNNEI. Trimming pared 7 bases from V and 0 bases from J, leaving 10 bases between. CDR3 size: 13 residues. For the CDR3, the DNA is TGTGCCAGCACCAATACGGGCTCCTACGAGCAGTACTTC. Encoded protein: CASTNTGSYEQYF.

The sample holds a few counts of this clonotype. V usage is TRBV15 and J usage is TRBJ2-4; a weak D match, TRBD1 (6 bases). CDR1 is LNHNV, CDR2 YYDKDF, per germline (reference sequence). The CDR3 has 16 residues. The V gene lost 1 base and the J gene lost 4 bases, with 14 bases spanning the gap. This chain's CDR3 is CATSRVPRQGKNIQYF. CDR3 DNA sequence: TGTGCCACCAGCAGAGTTCCCCGGCAGGGGAAAAACATTCAGTACTTC. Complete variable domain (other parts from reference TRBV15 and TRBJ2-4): DAMVIQNPRYQVTQFGKPVTLSCSQTLNHNVMYWYQQKSSQAPKLLFHYYDKDFNNEADTPDNFQSRRPNTSFCFLDIRSPGLGDTAMYLCATSRVPRQGKNIQYFGAGTRLSVL.

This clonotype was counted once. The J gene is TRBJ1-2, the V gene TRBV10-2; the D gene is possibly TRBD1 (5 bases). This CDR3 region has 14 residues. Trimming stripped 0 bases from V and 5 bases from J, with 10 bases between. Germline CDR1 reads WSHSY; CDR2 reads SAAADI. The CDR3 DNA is TGCGCCAGCAGTGAGTCGAGGACATTATATGGCTACACCTTC. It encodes CASSESRTLYGYTF.

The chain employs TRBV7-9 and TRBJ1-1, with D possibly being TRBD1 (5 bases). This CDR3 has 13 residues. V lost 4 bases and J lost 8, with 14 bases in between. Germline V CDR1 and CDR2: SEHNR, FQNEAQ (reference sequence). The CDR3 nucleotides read TGTGCCAGCAGCTCCTACCGTGGGGGGGAAGCTTTCTTT. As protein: CASSSYRGGEAFF.

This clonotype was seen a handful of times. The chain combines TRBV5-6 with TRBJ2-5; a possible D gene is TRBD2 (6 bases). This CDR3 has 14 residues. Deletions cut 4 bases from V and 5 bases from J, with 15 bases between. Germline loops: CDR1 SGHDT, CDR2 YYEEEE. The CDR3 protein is CASSTSTRGETQYF. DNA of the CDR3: TGTGCCAGCAGCACCTCGACTAGGGGCGAGACCCAGTACTTC.

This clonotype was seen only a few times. The CDR3 DNA reads as TGTGCCAGCAGGCTGCTGACGGGACCCCAAGAGACCCAGTACTTC. Translated: CASRLLTGPQETQYF. This chain joins TRBV12-3 or TRBV12-4 and TRBJ2-5; the D call may be TRBD1 or TRBD2 (5 bases each). Trimming took 6 bases from V and 1 from J, leaving 15 bases between them. The CDR3 length is 15 residues.

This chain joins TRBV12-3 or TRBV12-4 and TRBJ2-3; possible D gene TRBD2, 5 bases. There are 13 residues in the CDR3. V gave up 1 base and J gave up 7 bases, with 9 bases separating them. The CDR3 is CASSLGGLNTQYF. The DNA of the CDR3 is TGTGCCAGCAGTTTAGGCGGACTGAATACGCAGTATTTT.

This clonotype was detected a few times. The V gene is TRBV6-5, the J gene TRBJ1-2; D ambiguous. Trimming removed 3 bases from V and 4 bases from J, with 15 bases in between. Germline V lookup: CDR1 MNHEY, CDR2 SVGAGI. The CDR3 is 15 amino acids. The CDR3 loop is CASSYTQQRSYGYTF. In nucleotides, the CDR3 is TGTGCCAGCAGTTATACACAACAAAGGAGCTATGGCTACACCTTC.

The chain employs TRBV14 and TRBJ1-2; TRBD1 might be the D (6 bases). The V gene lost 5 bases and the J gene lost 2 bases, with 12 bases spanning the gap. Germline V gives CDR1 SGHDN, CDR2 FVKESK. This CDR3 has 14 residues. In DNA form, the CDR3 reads TGTGCCAGCAGCTCCAATACAGGGAACTATGGCTACACCTTC. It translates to CASSSNTGNYGYTF.

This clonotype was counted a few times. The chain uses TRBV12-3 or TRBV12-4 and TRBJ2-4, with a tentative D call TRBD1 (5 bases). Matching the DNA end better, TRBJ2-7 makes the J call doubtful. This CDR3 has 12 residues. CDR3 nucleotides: TGTGCCAGCACCACAGGTACCTACGAGCAGTACTTC. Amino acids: CASTTGTYEQYF.

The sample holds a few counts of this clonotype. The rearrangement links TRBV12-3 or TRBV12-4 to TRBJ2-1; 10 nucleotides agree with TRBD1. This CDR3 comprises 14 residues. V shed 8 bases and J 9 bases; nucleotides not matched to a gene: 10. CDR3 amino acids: CASGDRGLAGEQFF. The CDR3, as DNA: TGTGCCAGCGGTGACAGGGGGCTCGCTGGTGAGCAGTTCTTC.

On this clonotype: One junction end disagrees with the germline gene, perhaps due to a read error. CDR3 sequence (DNA): TGTGCCAGCAGTTTGCACAGCCAAGAGGCCCAGTACTTC. Its protein product is CASSLHSQEAQYF. The V and J genes are TRBV12-3 or TRBV12-4 and TRBJ2-5; D not certain. The CDR3 covers 13 residues.

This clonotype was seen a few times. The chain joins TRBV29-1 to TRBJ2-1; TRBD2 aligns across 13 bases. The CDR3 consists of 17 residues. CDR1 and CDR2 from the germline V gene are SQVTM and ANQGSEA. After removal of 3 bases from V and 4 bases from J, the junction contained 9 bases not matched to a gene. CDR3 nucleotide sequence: TGCAGCGTTGACGGGACTAGCGGGGCCTCTAGTTACAATGAGCAGTTCTTC. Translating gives CSVDGTSGASSYNEQFF.

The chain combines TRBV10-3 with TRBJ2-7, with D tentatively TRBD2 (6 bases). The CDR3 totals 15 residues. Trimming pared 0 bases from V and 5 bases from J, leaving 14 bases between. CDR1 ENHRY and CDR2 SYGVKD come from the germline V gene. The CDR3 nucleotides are TGTGCCATCAGTGAGTCGTCGGGGGACGGGGACGAGCAGTACTTC. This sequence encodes CAISESSGDGDEQYF.

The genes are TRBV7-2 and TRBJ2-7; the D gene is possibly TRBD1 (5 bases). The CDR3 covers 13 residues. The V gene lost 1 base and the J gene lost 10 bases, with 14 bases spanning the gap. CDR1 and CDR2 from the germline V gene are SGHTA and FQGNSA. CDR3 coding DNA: TGTGCCAGCAGCTTAGAGAGTGGGGCAGTCCAGTACTTC. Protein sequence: CASSLESGAVQYF. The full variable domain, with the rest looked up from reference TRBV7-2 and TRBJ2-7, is GAGVSQSPSNKVTEKGKDVELRCDPISGHTALYWYRQSLGQGLEFLIYFQGNSAPDKSGLPSDRFSAERTGGSVSTLTIQRTQQEDSAVYLCASSLESGAVQYFGPGTRLTVT.

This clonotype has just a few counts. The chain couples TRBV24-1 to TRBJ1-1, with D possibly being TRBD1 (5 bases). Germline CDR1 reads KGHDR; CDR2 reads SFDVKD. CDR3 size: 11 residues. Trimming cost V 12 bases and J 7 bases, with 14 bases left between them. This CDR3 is CAARRGDEAFF. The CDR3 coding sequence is TGTGCCGCACGTAGGGGCGATGAAGCTTTCTTT.

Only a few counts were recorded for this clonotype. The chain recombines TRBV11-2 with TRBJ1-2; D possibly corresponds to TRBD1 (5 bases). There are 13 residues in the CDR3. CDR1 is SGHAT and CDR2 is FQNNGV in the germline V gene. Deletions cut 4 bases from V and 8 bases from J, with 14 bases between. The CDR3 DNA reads TGTGCCAGCAGCTCGGAGGGACGGGGGGGCTACACCTTC. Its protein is CASSSEGRGGYTF.

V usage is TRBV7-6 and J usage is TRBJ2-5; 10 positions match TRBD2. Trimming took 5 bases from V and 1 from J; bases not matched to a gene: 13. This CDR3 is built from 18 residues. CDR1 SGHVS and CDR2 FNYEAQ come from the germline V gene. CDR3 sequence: CASSPIGASGGIQETQYF. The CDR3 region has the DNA TGTGCCAGCAGCCCTATTGGGGCTAGCGGGGGCATCCAAGAGACCCAGTACTTC.

Written as DNA, the CDR3 is TGTGCCAGCAGCCCATCAGCGGGAGTGGCGTACAATGAGCAGTTCTTC. Its translation is CASSPSAGVAYNEQFF. This chain uses TRBV7-3 with TRBJ2-1; 8 bases agree with TRBD2. CDR3 length equals 16 residues. Germline CDR1 and CDR2: SGHTA and FQGTGA. V dropped 5 bases and J dropped 4; count of bases not matched to a gene: 10.

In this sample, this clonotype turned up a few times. This chain's CDR3 is CASSSVAGGPYNEQFF. The CDR3 nucleotides are TGTGCCAGCAGCTCAGTAGCGGGAGGGCCCTACAATGAGCAGTTCTTC. V is TRBV7-8 and J is TRBJ2-1; TRBD2 matches 11 bases. Germline V lookup: CDR1 SGHVS, CDR2 FQNEAQ. V lost 4 bases and J lost 2; bases outside the gene matches: 4. The CDR3 consists of 16 residues.

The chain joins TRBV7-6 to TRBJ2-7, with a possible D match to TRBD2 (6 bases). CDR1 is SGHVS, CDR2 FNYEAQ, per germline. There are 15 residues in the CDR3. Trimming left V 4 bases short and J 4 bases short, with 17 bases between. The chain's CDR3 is CASSSGRDSGYEQYF. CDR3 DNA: TGTGCCAGCAGCTCCGGCCGGGACTCAGGTTACGAGCAGTACTTC.